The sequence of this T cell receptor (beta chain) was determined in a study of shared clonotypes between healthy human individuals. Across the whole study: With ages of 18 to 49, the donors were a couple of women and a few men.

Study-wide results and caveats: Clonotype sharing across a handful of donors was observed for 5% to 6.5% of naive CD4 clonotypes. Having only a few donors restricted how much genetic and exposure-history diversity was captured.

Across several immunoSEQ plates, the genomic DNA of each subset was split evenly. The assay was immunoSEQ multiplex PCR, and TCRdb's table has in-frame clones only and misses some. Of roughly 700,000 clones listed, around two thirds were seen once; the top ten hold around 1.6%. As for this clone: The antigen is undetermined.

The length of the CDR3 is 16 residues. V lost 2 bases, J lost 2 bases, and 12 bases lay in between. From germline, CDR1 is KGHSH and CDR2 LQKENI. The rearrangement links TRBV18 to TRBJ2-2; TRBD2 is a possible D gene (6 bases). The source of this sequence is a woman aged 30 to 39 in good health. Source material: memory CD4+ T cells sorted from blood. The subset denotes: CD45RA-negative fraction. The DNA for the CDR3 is TGTGCCAGCTCACCATTCAGGGACTCAAACACCGGGGAGCTGTTTTTT. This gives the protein CASSPFRDSNTGELFF.